The sequence of this T cell receptor beta chain was determined in a study of blood T cell repertoires in COVID-19. CDR1 SGHRS and CDR2 YFSETQ come from the germline V gene. Unmatched junction bases numbered 7, after V lost 0 bases and J lost 5 bases. The CDR3 length is 17 residues. Clones were sequenced by immunoSEQ multiplex PCR, and TCRdb holds only the in-frame ones, with some missing. Among under 200,000 clones listed, approximately 80% were seen once. The sequence derives from a woman older than 75 with COVID-19, enrolled during active disease. The sequenced sample was peripheral blood. V is TRBV5-1 and J is TRBJ2-5; 13 positions agree with TRBD2. This chain's CDR3 is CASSLGSLAGGSETQYF. Written as DNA, the CDR3 is TGCGCCAGCAGCTTGGGATCACTAGCGGGGGGGTCTGAGACCCAGTACTTC.